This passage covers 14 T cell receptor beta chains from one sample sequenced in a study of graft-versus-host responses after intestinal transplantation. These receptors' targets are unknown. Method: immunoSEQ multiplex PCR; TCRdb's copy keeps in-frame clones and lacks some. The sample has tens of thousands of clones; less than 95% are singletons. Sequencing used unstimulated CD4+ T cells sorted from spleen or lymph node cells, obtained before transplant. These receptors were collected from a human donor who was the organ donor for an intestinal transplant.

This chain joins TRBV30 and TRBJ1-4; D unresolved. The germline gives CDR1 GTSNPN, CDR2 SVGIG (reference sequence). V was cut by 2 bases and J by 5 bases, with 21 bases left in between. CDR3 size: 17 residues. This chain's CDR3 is CAWSPPRGKIGNEKLFF. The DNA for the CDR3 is TGTGCCTGGAGTCCCCCCCGGGGAAAGATCGGAAATGAAAAACTGTTTTTT.

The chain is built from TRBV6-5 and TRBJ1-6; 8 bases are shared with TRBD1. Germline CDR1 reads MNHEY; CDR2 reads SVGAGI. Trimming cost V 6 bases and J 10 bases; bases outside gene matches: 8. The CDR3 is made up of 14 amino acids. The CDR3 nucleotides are TGTGCCAGCAGCAATGACAGGGGTGACTCACCCCTCCACTTT. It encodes CASSNDRGDSPLHF.

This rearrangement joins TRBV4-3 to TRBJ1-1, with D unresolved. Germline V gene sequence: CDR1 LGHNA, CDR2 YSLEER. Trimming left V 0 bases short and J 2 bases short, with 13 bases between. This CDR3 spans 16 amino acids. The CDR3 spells CASSQESLGVNTEAFF. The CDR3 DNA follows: TGCGCCAGCAGCCAAGAATCTCTCGGGGTTAACACTGAAGCTTTCTTT.

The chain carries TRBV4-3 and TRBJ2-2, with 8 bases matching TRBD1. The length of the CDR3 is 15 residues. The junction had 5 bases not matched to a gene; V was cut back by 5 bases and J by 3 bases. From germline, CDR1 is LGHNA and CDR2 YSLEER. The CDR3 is CASSSRGRDTGELFF. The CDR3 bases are TGCGCCAGCAGCTCCAGGGGGCGGGACACCGGGGAGCTGTTTTTT.

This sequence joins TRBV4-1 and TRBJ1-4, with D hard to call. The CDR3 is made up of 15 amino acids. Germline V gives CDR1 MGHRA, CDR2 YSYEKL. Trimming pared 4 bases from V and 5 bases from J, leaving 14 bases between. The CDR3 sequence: CASSLEISGNEKLFF. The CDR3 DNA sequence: TGCGCCAGCAGCCTAGAGATTAGTGGAAATGAAAAACTGTTTTTT.

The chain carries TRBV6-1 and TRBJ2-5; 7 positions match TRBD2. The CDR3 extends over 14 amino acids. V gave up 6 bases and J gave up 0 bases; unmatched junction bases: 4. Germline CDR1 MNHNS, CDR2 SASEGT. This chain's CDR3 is CASRGGLYQETQYF. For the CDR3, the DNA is TGTGCCAGCAGGGGGGGACTATACCAAGAGACCCAGTACTTC.

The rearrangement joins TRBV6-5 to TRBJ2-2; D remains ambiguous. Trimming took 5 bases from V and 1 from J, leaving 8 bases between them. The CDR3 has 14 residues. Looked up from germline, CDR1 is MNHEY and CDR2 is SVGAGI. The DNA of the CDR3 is TGTGCCAGCAGTCCGACCAGGAACACCGGGGAGCTGTTTTTT. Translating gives CASSPTRNTGELFF.

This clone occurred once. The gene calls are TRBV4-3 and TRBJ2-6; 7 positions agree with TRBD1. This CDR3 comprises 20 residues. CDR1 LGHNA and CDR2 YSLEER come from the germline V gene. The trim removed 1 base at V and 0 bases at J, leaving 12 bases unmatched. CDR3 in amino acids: CASSQAVMGRGSSGANVLTF. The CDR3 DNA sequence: TGCGCCAGCAGCCAAGCTGTAATGGGCAGGGGGAGCTCTGGGGCCAACGTCCTGACTTTC.

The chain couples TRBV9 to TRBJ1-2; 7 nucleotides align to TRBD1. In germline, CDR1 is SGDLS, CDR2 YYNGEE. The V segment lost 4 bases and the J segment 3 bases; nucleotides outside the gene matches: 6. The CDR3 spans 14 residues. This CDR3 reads CASSQAGGDYGYTF. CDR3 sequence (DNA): TGTGCCAGCAGCCAAGCAGGGGGAGACTATGGCTACACCTTC.

The CDR3 reads CASSNVGGNTGELFF. CDR3 DNA: TGCGCCAGCAGCAATGTCGGGGGGAACACCGGGGAGCTGTTTTTT. This chain uses TRBV5-1 with TRBJ2-2; the D gene is possibly TRBD2 (6 bases). The germline V gene has CDR1 SGHRS and CDR2 YFSETQ. CDR3 length equals 15 residues. The ends were cut back, 4 bases at V and 1 base at J, with 11 bases in the middle.

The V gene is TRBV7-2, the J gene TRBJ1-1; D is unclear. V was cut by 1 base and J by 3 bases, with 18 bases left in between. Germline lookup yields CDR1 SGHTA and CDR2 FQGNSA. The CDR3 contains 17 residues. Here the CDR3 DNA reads TGTGCCAGCAGCTTAGGATGGGGTACCTCCGAGTACACTGAAGCTTTCTTT. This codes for CASSLGWGTSEYTEAFF.

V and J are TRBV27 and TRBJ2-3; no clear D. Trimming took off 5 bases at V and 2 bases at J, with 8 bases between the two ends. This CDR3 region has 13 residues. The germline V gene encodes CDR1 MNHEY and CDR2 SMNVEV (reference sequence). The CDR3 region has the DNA TGTGCCAGCAGTCCACGTATCACAGATACGCAGTATTTT. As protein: CASSPRITDTQYF.

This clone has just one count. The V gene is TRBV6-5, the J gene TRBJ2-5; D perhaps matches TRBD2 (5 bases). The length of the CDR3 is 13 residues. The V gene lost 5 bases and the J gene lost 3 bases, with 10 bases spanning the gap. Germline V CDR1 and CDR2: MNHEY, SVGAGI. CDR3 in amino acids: CASSRDYKETQYF. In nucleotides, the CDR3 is TGTGCCAGCAGTCGAGACTACAAAGAGACCCAGTACTTC.

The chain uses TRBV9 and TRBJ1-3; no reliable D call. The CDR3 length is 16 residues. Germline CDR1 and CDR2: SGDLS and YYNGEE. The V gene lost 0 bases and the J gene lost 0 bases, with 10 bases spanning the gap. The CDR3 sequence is CASSVAPRGSGNTIYF. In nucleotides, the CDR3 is TGTGCCAGCAGCGTAGCTCCAAGAGGCTCTGGAAACACCATATATTTT. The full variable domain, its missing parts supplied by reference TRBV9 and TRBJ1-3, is DSGVTQTPKHLITATGQRVTLRCSPRSGDLSVYWYQQSLDQGLQFLIQYYNGEERAKGNILERFSAQQFPDLHSELNLSSLELGDSALYFCASSVAPRGSGNTIYFGEGSWLTVV.